What follows is one T cell receptor (beta chain) and its context. Its matching antigen is unknown. This sample stems from a study of T cell responses to AZD1222 COVID-19 vaccine. On the study more broadly: Samples with a second dose at about 4 or about 12 weeks were pooled together.

General study points: Seropositivity was recorded at baseline in only 6 or 7 AZD1222 recipients. Increases in Spike-specific TCR breadth and depth were seen after two AZD1222 doses. The sample set comprised mostly white British donors with more females, and clonal diversity was possibly underestimated.

Generated by immunoSEQ multiplex PCR, the TCRdb table keeps only in-frame clones and is missing some. The table includes about 29,000 clones, about 94% detected once. V dropped 4 bases and J dropped 8 bases, with 11 bases sitting between them. This CDR3 has 12 amino acids. CDR1 and CDR2 (germline): GTSNPN, SVGIG (reference sequence). V usage is TRBV30 and J usage is TRBJ1-4; no clear D. Here the sequenced sample was peripheral blood, taken on day 0 of AZD1222 vaccination. This TCR came from an adult in good health. This CDR3 reads CAWTTLGEKLFF. The CDR3 bases are TGTGCCTGGACTACCCTAGGGGAAAAACTGTTTTTT.